These 24 T cell receptor beta chains originate from one sample sequenced in a study of T cells in Graves' hyperthyroidism and ophthalmopathy. Amplified TCR beta CDR3 regions derived from RNA transcripts. HTBI primers were employed in a first-round RT-PCR of the TCR CDR3. TCRdb re-called the multiplex PCR reads through MiXCR, storing one row per CDR3 protein. This table has 370,000 or so distinct CDR3 sequences, about 13% appearing once. Sequences were obtained from blood. The receptors here all came from a man aged 30 to 45 with Graves' hyperthyroidism that later progressed to Graves' ophthalmopathy.

This clonotype was counted a few times. The chain employs TRBV5-1 and TRBJ1-4; the match to TRBD1 covers 9 bases. The CDR3 extends over 13 amino acids. Germline CDR1 reads SGHRS; CDR2 reads YFSETQ. The V segment lost 3 bases and the J segment 8 bases; nucleotides outside the gene matches: 2. The CDR3 protein is CASSSGQGEKLFF. The CDR3 DNA sequence: TGCGCCAGCAGCTCGGGACAGGGAGAAAAACTGTTTTTT.

The chain couples TRBV20-1 to TRBJ2-5; D is tentatively TRBD1 or TRBD2 (6 bases each). V was pared by 1 base and J by 5 bases, with 14 bases between. CDR1 and CDR2 (germline): DFQATT, SNEGSKA (reference sequence). The CDR3 contains 14 residues. This chain's CDR3 is CSARGMGGWETQYF. The CDR3, as DNA: TGCAGTGCTAGAGGGATGGGGGGCTGGGAGACCCAGTACTTC.

This clonotype appeared many times. The chain has TRBV20-1 and TRBJ1-5; the D gene is possibly TRBD1 (6 bases). Germline loops: CDR1 DFQATT, CDR2 SNEGSKA (reference sequence). The germline V and J ends were trimmed by 3 bases and 7 bases, with 10 bases remaining between them. The CDR3 contains 12 residues. The CDR3 loop is CSASMGGQPQHF. The CDR3 DNA sequence: TGCAGTGCTAGTATGGGGGGCCAGCCCCAGCATTTT.

In its sample, this clonotype was seen a few times. The chain recombines TRBV29-1 with TRBJ2-3; possible D gene TRBD1, 5 bases. This CDR3 contains 16 residues. The germline V gene has CDR1 SQVTM and CDR2 ANQGSEA. Trimming removed 4 bases at V and 1 base at J, with 18 bases between. CDR3 sequence (DNA): TGCAGCGTTGGAGGAGCAGGGTTCCCACGCACAGATACGCAGTATTTT. Protein sequence: CSVGGAGFPRTDTQYF.

This clonotype has a count of ten or more. V and J are TRBV30 and TRBJ1-5; D may be TRBD1 (5 bases). CDR1 and CDR2 from the germline V gene are GTSNPN and SVGIG (reference sequence). The CDR3 has 15 residues. V lost 1 base and J 5 bases, leaving 15 bases between the germline ends. CDR3 nucleotide sequence: TGTGCCTGGAGTGAAGCAGGGAGTTCGTATCAGCCCCAGCATTTT. Protein product: CAWSEAGSSYQPQHF. Full variable domain (missing parts from reference TRBV30 and TRBJ1-5): SQTIHQWPATLVQPVGSPLSLECTVEGTSNPNLYWYRQAAGRGLQLLFYSVGIGQISSEVPQNLSASRPQDRQFILSSKKLLLSDSGFYLCAWSEAGSSYQPQHFGDGTRLSIL.

This clonotype was observed many times. The genes are TRBV7-2 and TRBJ1-1; D perhaps matches TRBD1 (6 bases). The CDR3 is made up of 16 amino acids. The ends were cut back, 5 bases at V and 0 bases at J, with 16 bases in the middle. Germline assignment: CDR1 SGHTA and CDR2 FQGNSA. The CDR3 DNA follows: TGTGCCAGCAGCCCGAATGGGGGGCGGGTGAACACTGAAGCTTTCTTT. This gives the protein CASSPNGGRVNTEAFF.

The chain links TRBV20-1 to TRBJ2-5, with TRBD2 as a possible D gene (6 bases). The CDR3 consists of 13 residues. In germline, CDR1 is DFQATT, CDR2 SNEGSKA (reference sequence). The V end was cut by 3 bases, the J end by 7 bases, with 15 bases between. CDR3 protein: CSARIRGSSTQYF. CDR3 in DNA: TGCAGTGCTAGGATCCGGGGGAGTTCGACCCAGTACTTC.

There are many counts of this clonotype. The chain has TRBV7-3 and TRBJ2-3; 9 positions match TRBD1. The J segment lost 3 bases and the V segment lost 1 base, leaving 5 bases of the junction unmatched. The CDR3 runs 16 residues. The germline CDR1 and CDR2 sequences are SGHTA and FQGTGA. The CDR3 bases are TGTGCCAGCAGCTTAAGGCCGGGACAGGGAACAGATACGCAGTATTTT. As protein: CASSLRPGQGTDTQYF.

This clonotype was detected ten times or more. The J gene is TRBJ2-5, the V gene TRBV12-3 or TRBV12-4; the D gene is possibly TRBD1 (5 bases). The CDR3 loop spans 15 amino acids. V dropped 3 bases and J dropped 1 base, with 12 bases sitting between them. The CDR3 DNA reads as TGTGCCAGCAGTTTGCAGGAAGGGGTCCAAGAGACCCAGTACTTC. It encodes CASSLQEGVQETQYF.

The V and J genes are TRBV18 and TRBJ2-4, with 8 bases that match TRBD1. This CDR3 has 14 amino acids. Trimming cost V 3 bases and J 7 bases; bases outside gene matches: 5. Germline loops: CDR1 KGHSH, CDR2 LQKENI. CDR3 loop: CASSPGTGGNIQYF. CDR3 DNA sequence: TGTGCCAGCTCACCGGGAACAGGGGGGAACATTCAGTACTTC. Full variable domain (remainder filled in from reference TRBV18 and TRBJ2-4): NAGVMQNPRHLVRRRGQEARLRCSPMKGHSHVYWYRQLPEEGLKFMVYLQKENIIDESGMPKERFSAEFPKEGPSILRIQQVVRGDSAAYFCASSPGTGGNIQYFGAGTRLSVL.

The chain combines TRBV16 with TRBJ1-4, with D hard to call. CDR1 and CDR2 from the germline V gene are KGHSY and FQNENV. The V end was cut by 4 bases, the J end by 4 bases, with 10 bases between. The CDR3 has 14 residues. CDR3 bases: TGTGCCAGCAGCCCGCGCCTTATTAATGAAAAACTGTTTTTT. Amino acid sequence: CASSPRLINEKLFF.

This clonotype was recorded at least ten times. The DNA of the CDR3 is TGTGCCAGCAGCCCGTCCACCCAGAGGGGGGATCAGCCCCAGCATTTT. It encodes CASSPSTQRGDQPQHF. The chain links TRBV2 to TRBJ1-5, with D possibly matching TRBD1 (6 bases). Looked up from germline, CDR1 is SNHLY and CDR2 is FYNNEI. This CDR3 contains 16 residues. Between the trimmed V and J ends, which lost 6 bases and 5 bases, there was a span of 20 bases.

This chain links TRBV6-2 or TRBV6-3 with TRBJ2-1; tentative D call: TRBD1 (6 bases). Germline-derived CDR1 and CDR2 are MNHEY and SVGEGT. CDR3 length: 15 residues. Deletions cut 6 bases from V and 2 bases from J, with 14 bases between. CDR3 sequence reads: CASSNPGQPYNEQFF. DNA of the CDR3: TGTGCCAGCAGCAACCCGGGACAACCCTACAATGAGCAGTTCTTC.

This clonotype was counted at least ten times. The chain recombines TRBV15 with TRBJ1-5; D is unresolved. V dropped 0 bases and J dropped 1 base, with 7 bases sitting between them. Germline CDR1 reads LNHNV; CDR2 reads YYDKDF (reference sequence). The CDR3 runs 15 residues. The DNA of the CDR3 is TGTGCCACCAGCAGAGATGGGAGGAGCAATCAGCCCCAGCATTTT. Encoded protein: CATSRDGRSNQPQHF.

This clonotype was seen a handful of times. This chain links TRBV2 with TRBJ2-1, with 13 nucleotides matching TRBD2. Germline V gene data show CDR1 as SNHLY and CDR2 as FYNNEI. Trimming at V came to 4 bases and at J to 8 bases, leaving 5 bases not matched to a gene. CDR3 length: 15 residues. CDR3 DNA sequence: TGTGCCAGCAGTGCTCAACTAGCGGGAGGGGATGAGCAGTTCTTC. Protein product: CASSAQLAGGDEQFF. Drawing the rest from reference TRBV2 and TRBJ2-1, the complete variable domain is EPEVTQTPSHQVTQMGQEVILRCVPISNHLYFYWYRQILGQKVEFLVSFYNNEISEKSEIFDDQFSVERPDGSNFTLKIRSTKLEDSAMYFCASSAQLAGGDEQFFGPGTRLTVL.

There are many counts of this clonotype. The chain is built from TRBV20-1 and TRBJ2-3; 8 bases agree with TRBD1. CDR1 DFQATT and CDR2 SNEGSKA come from the germline V gene (reference sequence). The CDR3 loop spans 14 amino acids. V lost 2 bases and J lost 2; bases outside the gene matches: 3. The DNA of the CDR3 is TGCAGTGCTAGAAGGACAGGGCACACAGATACGCAGTATTTT. Amino acid sequence: CSARRTGHTDTQYF.

V is TRBV6-5 and J is TRBJ1-4; D is possibly TRBD1 (5 bases). With 2 bases removed from V and 7 bases from J, the gap between germline ends came to 11 bases. Germline CDR1 reads MNHEY; CDR2 reads SVGAGI. The CDR3 length is 14 residues. The CDR3 nucleotides read TGTGCCAGCAGTTACGGCAGGGCCACTGAAAAACTGTTTTTT. This sequence encodes CASSYGRATEKLFF.

This clonotype was seen many times. The chain recombines TRBV11-3 with TRBJ1-1; D gene uncertain. The germline gives CDR1 SGHNT, CDR2 YENEEA. There are 12 residues in the CDR3. V was cut by 5 bases and J by 5 bases, with 9 bases left in between. Here the CDR3 reads CASSIRGTEAFF. The CDR3 DNA sequence: TGTGCCAGCAGCATCAGAGGAACTGAAGCTTTCTTT.

This clonotype was found many times. V and J are TRBV6-1 and TRBJ2-1, with D unresolved. Trimming pared 1 base from V and 6 bases from J, leaving 13 bases between. The CDR3 is 15 residues long. Germline-derived CDR1 and CDR2 are MNHNS and SASEGT. CDR3 amino acids: CASSEGERLVNEQFF. CDR3 sequence (DNA): TGTGCCAGCAGTGAAGGAGAGAGGTTGGTCAATGAGCAGTTCTTC.

The chain has TRBV5-1 and TRBJ1-1, with D unclear. The V gene lost 0 bases and the J gene lost 8 bases, with 17 bases spanning the gap. Germline V gene lookup returns CDR1 SGHRS and CDR2 YFSETQ. The CDR3 consists of 15 residues. Written as DNA, the CDR3 is TGCGCCAGCAGCTTGGGCCAGACGAATTCGTACGAAGCTTTCTTT. Translating it yields CASSLGQTNSYEAFF.

This clonotype was observed a handful of times. The gene calls are TRBV5-5 and TRBJ2-5; maybe TRBD1 (5 bases). The CDR3 spans 14 residues. Germline V gene sequence: CDR1 SGHKS, CDR2 YYEKEE (reference sequence). Trimming took off 3 bases at V and 2 bases at J, with 11 bases between the two ends. The CDR3 sequence: CASSSTVMQETQYF. Here the CDR3 DNA reads TGTGCCAGCAGCTCGACAGTCATGCAAGAGACCCAGTACTTC.

This clonotype was observed many times. This sequence joins TRBV6-5 and TRBJ2-3; weak D call: TRBD2 (6 bases). Trimming took off 0 bases at V and 4 bases at J, with 11 bases between the two ends. From germline, CDR1 is MNHEY and CDR2 SVGAGI. The CDR3 totals 15 residues. CDR3 bases: TGTGCCAGCAGTTACTCTTCGGAGGGCGCAGATACGCAGTATTTT. Its protein is CASSYSSEGADTQYF.

On this clonotype: Possible read error: a much larger clone is one base away. The chain recombines TRBV27 with TRBJ2-3, with TRBD1 as a possible D gene (5 bases). The germline gives CDR1 MNHEY, CDR2 SMNVEV (reference sequence). V lost 8 bases and J 4 bases, leaving 13 bases between the germline ends. This CDR3 is built from 13 residues. CDR3: CASLEQASDTQYF. DNA of the CDR3: TGTGCCAGCCTCGAACAGGCCTCAGATACGCAGTATTTT.

This sequence joins TRBV30 and TRBJ2-5; TRBD2 is a possible D gene (5 bases). Germline CDR1 GTSNPN, CDR2 SVGIG (reference sequence). The V end was cut by 0 bases, the J end by 5 bases, with 10 bases between. This CDR3 contains 13 residues. In DNA, the CDR3 is TGTGCCTGGAGTGTAGGGAGCCGGGAGACCCAGTACTTC. This sequence encodes CAWSVGSRETQYF.